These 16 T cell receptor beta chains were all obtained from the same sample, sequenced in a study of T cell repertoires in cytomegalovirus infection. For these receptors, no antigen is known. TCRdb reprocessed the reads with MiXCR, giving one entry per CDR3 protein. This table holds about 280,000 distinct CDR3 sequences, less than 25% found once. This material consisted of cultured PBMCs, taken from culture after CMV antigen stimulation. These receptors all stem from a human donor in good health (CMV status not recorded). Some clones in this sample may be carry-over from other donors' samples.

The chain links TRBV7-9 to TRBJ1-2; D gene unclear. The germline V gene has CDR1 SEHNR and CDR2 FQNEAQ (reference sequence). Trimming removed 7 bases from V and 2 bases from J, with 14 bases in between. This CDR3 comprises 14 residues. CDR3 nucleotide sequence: TGTGCCAGCACACTCTCGAATAGAAACTATGGCTACACCTTC. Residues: CASTLSNRNYGYTF.

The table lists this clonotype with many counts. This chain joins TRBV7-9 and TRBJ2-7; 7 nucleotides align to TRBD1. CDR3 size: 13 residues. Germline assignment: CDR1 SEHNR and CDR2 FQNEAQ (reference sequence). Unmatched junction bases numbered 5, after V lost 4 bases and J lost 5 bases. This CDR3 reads CASSWGQKNEQYF. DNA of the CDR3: TGTGCCAGCAGCTGGGGACAGAAGAACGAGCAGTACTTC.

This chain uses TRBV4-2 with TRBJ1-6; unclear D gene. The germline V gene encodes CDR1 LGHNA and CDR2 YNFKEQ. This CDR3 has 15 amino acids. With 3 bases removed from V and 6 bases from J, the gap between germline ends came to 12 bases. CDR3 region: CASSQDRNSNSPLHF. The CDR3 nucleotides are TGTGCCAGCAGCCAGGACCGGAATAGTAATTCACCCCTCCACTTT.

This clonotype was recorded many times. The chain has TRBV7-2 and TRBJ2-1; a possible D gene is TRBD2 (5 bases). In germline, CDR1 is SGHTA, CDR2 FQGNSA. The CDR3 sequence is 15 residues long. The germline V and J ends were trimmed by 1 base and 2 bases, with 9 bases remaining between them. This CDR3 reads CASSLGPGAYNEQFF. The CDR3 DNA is TGTGCCAGCAGCTTAGGTCCCGGGGCCTACAATGAGCAGTTCTTC.

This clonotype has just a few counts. CDR3 sequence reads: CASSAPGQGISGNAYNEQFF. CDR3 in DNA: TGTGCCAGCAGTGCCCCGGGACAGGGGATTAGCGGGAACGCCTACAATGAGCAGTTCTTC. The gene calls are TRBV25-1 and TRBJ2-1; the match to TRBD1 covers 10 bases. In germline, CDR1 is MGHDK, CDR2 SYGVNS. V lost 4 bases, J lost 2 bases, and 17 bases stayed unmatched. This CDR3 is 20 amino acids long.

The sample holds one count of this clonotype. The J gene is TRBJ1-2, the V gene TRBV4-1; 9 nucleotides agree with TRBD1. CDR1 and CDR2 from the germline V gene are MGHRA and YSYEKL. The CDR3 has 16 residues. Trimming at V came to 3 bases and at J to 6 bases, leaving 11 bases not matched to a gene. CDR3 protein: CASSHITGGDRNGYTF. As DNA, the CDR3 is TGCGCCAGCAGCCATATAACAGGGGGCGACCGAAATGGCTACACCTTC.

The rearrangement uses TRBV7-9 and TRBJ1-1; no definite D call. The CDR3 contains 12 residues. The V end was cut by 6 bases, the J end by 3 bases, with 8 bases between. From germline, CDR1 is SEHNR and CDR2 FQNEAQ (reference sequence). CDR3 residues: CASRYLDTEAFF. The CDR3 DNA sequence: TGTGCCAGCAGGTATTTGGACACTGAAGCTTTCTTT.

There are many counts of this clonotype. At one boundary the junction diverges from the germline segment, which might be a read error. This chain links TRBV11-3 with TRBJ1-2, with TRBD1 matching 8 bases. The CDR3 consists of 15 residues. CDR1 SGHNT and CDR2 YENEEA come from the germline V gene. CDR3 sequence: CASSLDRQGLYGYTF. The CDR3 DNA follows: TGTGCCAGCAGCTTGGATAGACAGGGGCTCTATGGTTACACCTTC.

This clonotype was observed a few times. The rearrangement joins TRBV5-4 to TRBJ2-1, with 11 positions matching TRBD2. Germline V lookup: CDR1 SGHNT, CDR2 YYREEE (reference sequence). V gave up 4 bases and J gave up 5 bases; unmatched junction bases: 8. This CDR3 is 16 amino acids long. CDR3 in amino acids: CASSGPTGLADNEQFF. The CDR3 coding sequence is TGTGCCAGCAGCGGGCCGACGGGACTAGCGGACAATGAGCAGTTCTTC.

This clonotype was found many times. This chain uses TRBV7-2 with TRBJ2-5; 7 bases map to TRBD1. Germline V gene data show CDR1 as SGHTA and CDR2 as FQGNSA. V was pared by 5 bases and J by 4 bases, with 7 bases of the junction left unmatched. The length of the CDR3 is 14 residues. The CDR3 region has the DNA TGTGCCAGCAGCCCCGACAGGGCGCGAGAGACCCAGTACTTC. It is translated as CASSPDRARETQYF. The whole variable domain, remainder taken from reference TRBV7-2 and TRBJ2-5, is GAGVSQSPSNKVTEKGKDVELRCDPISGHTALYWYRQSLGQGLEFLIYFQGNSAPDKSGLPSDRFSAERTGGSVSTLTIQRTQQEDSAVYLCASSPDRARETQYFGPGTRLLVL.

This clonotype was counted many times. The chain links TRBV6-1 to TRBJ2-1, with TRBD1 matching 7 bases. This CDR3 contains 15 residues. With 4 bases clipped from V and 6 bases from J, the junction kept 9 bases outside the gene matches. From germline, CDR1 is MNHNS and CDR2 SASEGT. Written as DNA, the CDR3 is TGTGCCAGCAGTGGAGGGGGCATAACTACCAATGAGCAGTTCTTC. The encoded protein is CASSGGGITTNEQFF.

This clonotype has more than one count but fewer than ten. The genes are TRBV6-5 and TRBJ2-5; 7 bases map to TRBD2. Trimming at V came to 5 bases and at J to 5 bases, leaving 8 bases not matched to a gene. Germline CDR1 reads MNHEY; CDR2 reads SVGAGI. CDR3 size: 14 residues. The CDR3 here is CASSRMAGVETQYF. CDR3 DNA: TGTGCCAGCAGTCGGATGGCGGGAGTGGAGACCCAGTACTTC.

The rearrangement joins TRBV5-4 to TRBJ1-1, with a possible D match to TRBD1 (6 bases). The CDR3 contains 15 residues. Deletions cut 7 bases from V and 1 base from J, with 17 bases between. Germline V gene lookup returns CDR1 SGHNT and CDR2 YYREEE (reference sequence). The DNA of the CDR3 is TGTGCCAGCTCCGAGGGGGGGGGATGGAACACTGAAGCTTTCTTT. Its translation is CASSEGGGWNTEAFF.

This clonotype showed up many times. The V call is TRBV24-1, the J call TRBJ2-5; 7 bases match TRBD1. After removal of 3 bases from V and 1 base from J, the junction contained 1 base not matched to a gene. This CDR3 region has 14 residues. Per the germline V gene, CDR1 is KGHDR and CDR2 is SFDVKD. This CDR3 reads CATSDRTGQETQYF. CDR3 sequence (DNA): TGTGCCACCAGTGATAGGACAGGCCAAGAGACCCAGTACTTC.

CDR3 residues: CASSGETVPSTDTQYF. DNA of the CDR3: TGTGCCAGCAGCGGGGAGACAGTGCCTAGCACAGATACGCAGTATTTT. The V call is TRBV5-6, the J call TRBJ2-3; D might be TRBD1 or TRBD2, each matching 5 bases. The V gene's germline CDR1 is SGHDT and CDR2 YYEEEE. The CDR3 is made up of 16 amino acids. V was shortened by 4 bases and J by 0 bases, with 15 bases between the two germline ends.

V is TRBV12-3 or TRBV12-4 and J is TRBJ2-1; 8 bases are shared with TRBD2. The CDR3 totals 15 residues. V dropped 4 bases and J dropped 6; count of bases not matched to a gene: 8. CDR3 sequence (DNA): TGTGCCAGCAGTTCCCGACTAGCGAGGGGCAATGAGCAGTTCTTC. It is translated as CASSSRLARGNEQFF.